This T cell receptor (beta chain) is from a study of T-cell reconstitution after alpha-beta-depleted transplantation in children. Remarks on this clonotype: The antigen remains undetermined.

The TCRbeta library incorporated unique molecular identifiers. One entry per CDR3 protein, called by TCRdb with MiXCR from the PCR reads. The table includes fewer than 750,000 distinct CDR3 sequences, roughly 27% detected once. Unmatched junction bases numbered 5, after V lost 0 bases and J lost 3 bases. This CDR3 has 15 amino acids. Per the germline V gene, CDR1 is SGHAT and CDR2 is FQNNGV. Notes on the study in general: Surviving recipient T cells and thymic progenitors accounted for the high day-60 TCRbeta diversity observed in some patients. By about two months after transplant, alpha-beta T cells reportedly arose from several hundred graft clones that had expanded. Once a year had passed after transplant, T-cell counts and diversity came mostly from newly produced T cells.

The sequenced sample was PBMCs, obtained before TCRalphabeta/CD19-depleted stem cell transplant. The chain is built from TRBV11-2 and TRBJ2-7; TRBD2 matches at 7 bases. This TCR was recovered from a boy under two years old with Wiskott-Aldrich syndrome, due to receive a stem cell transplant. CDR3 loop: CASSLDYSSGYEQYF. DNA of the CDR3: TGTGCCAGCAGCTTAGATTATTCTAGCGGCTACGAGCAGTACTTC.